These T cell receptor beta chains were read from a single sample in a study of cytotoxic CD8 clonotypes in ibrutinib-treated CLL. The assay was immunoSEQ multiplex PCR, and TCRdb's table has in-frame clones only and misses some. The sample has 250,000 to 350,000 clones; more than 70% are singletons. This specimen consisted of PBMCs, obtained at disease progression, from a patient treated with ibrutinib. The receptors here all came from a human donor with chronic lymphocytic leukemia. Both conserved end residues are part of each CDR3. A D gene is named only where the DNA matches it firmly. Clone size is given for some rows only: seen once, a few or many times, or a class if the clone is expanded.

v_call	j_call	d_call	clone_size	cdr3_length	cdr3_aa	cdr3_nt
TRBV28	TRBJ2-2	.	.	13	CASGQDLTGELFF	TGTGCCAGCGGTCAGGACCTGACCGGGGAGCTGTTTTTT
TRBV7-6	TRBJ2-1	.	.	14	CASLLAGVYNEQFF	TGTGCCAGCCTGCTGGCAGGGGTCTACAATGAGCAGTTCTTC
TRBV29-1	TRBJ2-7	.	.	14	CSVDGLGSEHKQYF	TGCAGCGTTGATGGGTTGGGCAGCGAGCACAAGCAGTACTTC
TRBV9	TRBJ2-1	.	.	13	CASSSPLGPEQFF	TGTGCCAGCAGCTCACCCTTGGGGCCTGAGCAGTTCTTC
TRBV6-4	TRBJ1-2	TRBD1	.	13	CASSGQGFYGYTF	TGTGCCAGCAGTGGACAGGGGTTCTATGGCTACACCTTC
TRBV27	TRBJ2-7	.	once	12	CASSFFGGEQYF	TGTGCCAGCAGTTTCTTCGGTGGCGAGCAGTACTTC
TRBV7-9	TRBJ2-7	TRBD1	.	15	CASSSPGTGAYEQYF	TGTGCCAGCAGCTCTCCCGGGACAGGGGCCTACGAGCAGTACTTC
TRBV4-1	TRBJ2-3	TRBD2	.	16	CASSQDRPSGVDTQYF	TGCGCCAGCAGCCAAGATCGGCCTAGCGGGGTAGATACGCAGTATTTT
TRBV10-3	TRBJ2-7	TRBD2	.	18	CAIRGGATSGTLSYEQYF	TGTGCCATCAGGGGGGGCGCGACTAGCGGGACCCTCTCCTACGAGCAGTACTTC
TRBV28	TRBJ1-2	.	.	13	CASTSRANYGYTF	TGTGCCAGCACAAGTAGAGCTAACTATGGCTACACCTTC
TRBV11-2	TRBJ1-1	.	once	14	CASSLRIVGTEAFF	TGTGCCAGCAGCTTAAGGATCGTCGGGACTGAAGCTTTCTTT
TRBV28	TRBJ2-3	.	.	12	CASSTWADTQYF	TGTGCCAGCAGTACCTGGGCAGATACGCAGTATTTT
TRBV7-8	TRBJ2-4	TRBD2	.	19	CASSLVTSGGGTTKNIQYF	TGTGCCAGCAGCTTAGTGACTAGCGGGGGGGGCACGACCAAAAACATTCAGTACTTC
TRBV4-1	TRBJ1-2	.	few	13	CASSQDRDYGYTF	TGCGCCAGCAGCCAAGATAGGGACTATGGCTACACCTTC
TRBV11-2	TRBJ2-3	.	few	13	CASSLAGTDTQYF	TGTGCCAGCAGCTTAGCCGGCACAGATACGCAGTATTTT
TRBV6-1	TRBJ2-7	.	.	11	CASSGYYEQYF	TGTGCCAGCAGTGGATACTACGAGCAGTACTTC
TRBV9	TRBJ2-7	TRBD1	.	14	CASSPGTGAYEQYF	TGTGCCAGCAGTCCCGGGACAGGAGCCTACGAGCAGTACTTC
TRBV6-6	TRBJ1-6	.	few	14	CASSYGSTGAPLHF	TGTGCCAGCAGTTATGGCAGTACCGGGGCACCCCTCCACTTT
TRBV5-4	TRBJ2-3	.	.	17	CASSLLYPLGDTDTQYF	TGTGCCAGCAGCTTGTTATATCCGCTGGGTGACACAGATACGCAGTATTTT
TRBV11-2	TRBJ2-7	TRBD2	.	14	CASSLSGRGYEQYF	TGTGCCAGCAGCTTAAGCGGGAGGGGGTACGAGCAGTACTTC
TRBV7-3	TRBJ2-5	TRBD1	.	14	CASSDRDRGETQYF	TGTGCCAGCAGCGATAGGGACAGGGGCGAGACCCAGTACTTC
TRBV2	TRBJ2-7	.	.	15	CASSELGTPAYEQYF	TGTGCCAGCAGTGAACTCGGGACTCCAGCCTACGAGCAGTACTTC
TRBV6-4	TRBJ2-6	TRBD1	.	17	CASSPEQGGSGANVLTF	TGTGCCAGCAGCCCCGAACAGGGGGGCTCTGGGGCCAACGTCCTGACTTTC
TRBV27	TRBJ2-7	.	.	13	CASSPQSSYEQYF	TGTGCCAGCAGTCCACAAAGCTCCTACGAGCAGTACTTC
TRBV10-1	TRBJ2-1	.	.	14	CASSESLRWGKQFF	TGCGCCAGCAGTGAGTCGCTCAGGTGGGGTAAGCAGTTCTTC
TRBV7-9	TRBJ2-7	.	.	15	CASSLNWDNSYEQYF	TGTGCCAGCAGCTTAAATTGGGACAACTCCTACGAGCAGTACTTC
TRBV7-9	TRBJ1-1	TRBD1	.	15	CASSLGTGRNTEAFF	TGTGCCAGCAGCTTAGGGACAGGAAGGAACACTGAAGCTTTCTTT
TRBV27	TRBJ1-2	TRBD1	.	13	CASKGQGARGYTF	TGTGCCAGTAAGGGACAGGGGGCGCGGGGCTACACCTTC
TRBV6-6	TRBJ2-7	.	.	14	CAAGLGPGVYEQYF	TGTGCCGCAGGGTTGGGCCCAGGGGTCTACGAGCAGTACTTC
TRBV9	TRBJ2-7	.	.	14	CASTPGGGSYEQYF	TGTGCCAGCACCCCCGGGGGTGGAAGCTACGAGCAGTACTTC
TRBV9	TRBJ2-3	.	.	17	CASSVQAGLGLADTQYF	TGTGCCAGCAGCGTCCAGGCCGGGCTAGGTCTCGCAGATACGCAGTATTTT
TRBV5-6	TRBJ2-7	TRBD1	.	14	CASSLPDRGARQYF	TGTGCCAGCAGCCTCCCGGACAGGGGCGCCCGGCAGTACTTC
TRBV14	TRBJ2-5	TRBD2	few	15	CASSVLAGGAETQYF	TGTGCCAGCAGCGTTCTAGCGGGAGGTGCGGAGACCCAGTACTTC
TRBV5-4	TRBJ2-1	TRBD2	.	12	CASSSRSGSFFF	TGTGCCAGCAGCTCCCGTAGCGGGAGCTTTTTCTTC
TRBV25-1	TRBJ2-1	TRBD2	.	13	CASSPGGSREQFF	TGTGCCAGCAGTCCGGGGGGGAGTCGTGAGCAGTTCTTC
TRBV10-3	TRBJ1-2	.	few	12	CAITAGDYGYTF	TGTGCCATCACCGCGGGCGACTATGGCTACACCTTC
TRBV28	TRBJ1-2	TRBD1	.	16	CASSLFTSRGQGGYTF	TGTGCCAGCAGTTTATTTACTAGCCGGGGACAGGGGGGCTACACCTTC
TRBV29-1	TRBJ1-3	TRBD1	.	16	CSVDEGQGAWGNTIYF	TGCAGCGTTGATGAGGGGCAGGGGGCGTGGGGAAACACCATATATTTT
TRBV5-6	TRBJ2-7	.	.	15	CASSLAGSGQYEQYF	TGTGCCAGCAGCTTGGCCGGGTCAGGACAATACGAGCAGTACTTC
TRBV27	TRBJ2-3	TRBD2	.	15	CASNNSGMTTDTQYF	TGTGCCAGCAACAATAGCGGGATGACCACAGATACGCAGTATTTT
TRBV7-3	TRBJ2-2	.	.	16	CASSPHRVSVAGELFF	TGTGCCAGCAGCCCCCACAGGGTATCCGTAGCCGGGGAGCTGTTTTTT
TRBV7-6	TRBJ2-7	.	.	15	CASSLRAGASYEQYF	TGTGCCAGCAGCTTAAGGGCAGGGGCCTCCTACGAGCAGTACTTC
TRBV9	TRBJ2-6	.	.	16	CASSVELHSGANVLTF	TGTGCCAGCAGCGTTGAGCTGCACTCTGGGGCCAACGTCCTGACTTTC
TRBV9	TRBJ2-1	.	.	14	CASSVVDSYNEQFF	TGTGCCAGCAGCGTAGTAGACAGCTACAATGAGCAGTTCTTC
TRBV9	TRBJ1-4	.	once	13	CASSPSGDEKLFF	TGTGCCAGCAGCCCAAGTGGAGATGAAAAACTGTTTTTT
TRBV2	TRBJ2-1	TRBD1	.	14	CASRPTGVYNEQFF	TGTGCCAGCAGACCCACAGGGGTCTACAATGAGCAGTTCTTC
TRBV10-2	TRBJ2-4	.	.	14	CASYDRLAKNIQYF	TGCGCCAGCTACGATCGGCTAGCCAAAAACATTCAGTACTTC
TRBV5-1	TRBJ2-7	.	.	12	CASRKGTHEQYF	TGCGCCAGCAGGAAGGGGACCCACGAGCAGTACTTC
TRBV7-8	TRBJ1-6	.	few	15	CASSQRQGPNSPLHF	TGTGCCAGCAGCCAGCGGCAGGGCCCTAATTCACCCCTCCACTTT
TRBV7-2	TRBJ1-2	.	few	12	CASSLGDYGYTF	TGTGCCAGCAGCTTAGGGGACTATGGCTACACCTTC
TRBV12-5	TRBJ1-6	TRBD1	.	14	CASGLATGLSPLHF	TGTGCTAGTGGTTTAGCGACAGGGCTCTCACCCCTCCACTTT
TRBV7-9	TRBJ1-2	.	.	12	CASSDYREGYTF	TGTGCCAGCAGCGACTACAGGGAGGGCTACACCTTC
TRBV11-3	TRBJ1-2	.	once	12	CASSPRTLYGTF	TGTGCCAGCAGCCCACGAACCCTATATGGTACCTTC